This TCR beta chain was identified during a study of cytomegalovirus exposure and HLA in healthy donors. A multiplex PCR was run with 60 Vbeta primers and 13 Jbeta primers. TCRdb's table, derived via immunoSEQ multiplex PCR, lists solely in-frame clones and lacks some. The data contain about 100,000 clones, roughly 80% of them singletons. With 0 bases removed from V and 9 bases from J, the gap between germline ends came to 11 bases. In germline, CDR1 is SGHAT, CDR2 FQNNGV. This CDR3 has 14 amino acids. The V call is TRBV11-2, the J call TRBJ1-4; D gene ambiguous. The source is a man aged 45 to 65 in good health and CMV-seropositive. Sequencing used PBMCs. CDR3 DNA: TGTGCCAGCAGCTTAGATGTGGCAGACAAAAAACTGTTTTTT. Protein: CASSLDVADKKLFF.